This is a list of T cell receptor beta chains from one sample in a study of Graves' ophthalmopathy and Graves' hyperthyroidism. TCRdb reprocessed the multiplex PCR reads with MiXCR, giving one entry per CDR3 protein. Of around 1.1 million distinct CDR3 sequences listed, about two fifths are singletons. The material sequenced was peripheral blood or thyroid tissue (not recorded which). These receptors originate from an adult man with Graves' hyperthyroidism. Each CDR3 is given with its conserved first and last residue. A D gene is named only where the DNA matches it firmly. For some rows the clone size is stated as once, few or many, or as a class when expanded; others skip it.

clone size,J gene,D gene,V gene,CDR3 length,CDR3 protein,CDR3 DNA
-,TRBJ1-2,-,TRBV10-3,13,CAISDTGRGGYTF,TGTGCCATCAGTGATACAGGGAGAGGTGGCTACACCTTC
-,TRBJ1-1,-,TRBV10-2,14,CASSAGRIFGEAFF,TGCGCCAGCAGTGCCGGACGGATCTTTGGTGAAGCTTTCTTT
many,TRBJ2-7,TRBD1,TRBV10-2,14,CASTSGTVTHEQYF,TGCGCCAGCACTTCCGGGACAGTAACCCACGAGCAGTACTTC
-,TRBJ2-7,TRBD2,TRBV6-5,14,CASSHMGLEDEQYF,TGTGCCAGCAGCCACATGGGACTAGAGGACGAGCAGTACTTC
few,TRBJ2-5,TRBD2,TRBV14,20,CASSRKLTVGLAGVRETQYF,TGTGCCAGCAGCCGGAAACTCACCGTGGGACTAGCGGGAGTGAGAGAGACCCAGTACTTC
-,TRBJ2-7,TRBD2,TRBV20-1,13,CSASLLAGVGQYF,TGCAGTGCTAGTCTTCTAGCGGGAGTCGGGCAGTACTTC
few,TRBJ1-1,-,TRBV28,13,CASSLTRGLPAFF,TGTGCCAGCAGTTTAACCAGGGGACTGCCTGCTTTCTTT
-,TRBJ2-7,TRBD1,TRBV20-1,15,CSAAGTGRGSYEQYF,TGCAGTGCGGCCGGGACAGGGAGAGGGTCCTACGAGCAGTACTTC
many,TRBJ1-2,-,TRBV19,14,CASSMMFTSKGYTF,TGTGCCAGTAGTATGATGTTCACCTCGAAAGGCTACACCTTC
few,TRBJ2-2,TRBD1,TRBV10-3,16,CAINPSIGTGTGELFF,TGTGCCATCAACCCCTCGATCGGGACAGGCACCGGGGAGCTGTTTTTT
once,TRBJ1-6,TRBD1,TRBV4-3,14,CASSQDRVLSPLHF,TGCGCCAGCAGCCAGGACAGGGTTTTATCACCCCTCCACTTT
-,TRBJ1-4,TRBD1,TRBV7-2,15,CASSLLGRGDEKLFF,TGTGCCAGCAGCTTATTGGGCAGGGGGGATGAAAAACTGTTTTTT
many,TRBJ2-5,TRBD1,TRBV5-5,16,CASSPSIAGGEETQYF,TGTGCCAGCAGTCCCAGTATCGCAGGGGGCGAGGAGACCCAGTACTTC
-,TRBJ2-7,TRBD2,TRBV12-3/TRBV12-4,12,CASSRTSSEQYF,TGTGCCAGCAGCCGGACTAGCAGCGAGCAGTACTTC
-,TRBJ2-5,-,TRBV10-3,13,CAINAGSQETQYF,TGTGCCATCAACGCGGGGTCACAAGAGACCCAGTACTTC
-,TRBJ2-6,-,TRBV10-2,16,CASSESHRSGANVLTF,TGCGCCAGCAGTGAGTCACACCGCTCTGGGGCCAACGTCCTGACTTTC
-,TRBJ1-1,TRBD1,TRBV10-3,15,CASSGHRGRNTEASF,TGTGCCAGCAGTGGGCACAGGGGGCGAAACACTGAAGCTTCCTTT
-,TRBJ2-7,TRBD1,TRBV7-8,15,CASSFPTGLSYEQYF,TGTGCCAGCAGCTTTCCGACAGGGCTGTCCTACGAGCAGTACTTC
-,TRBJ2-5,-,TRBV11-2,16,CASSFTGSGLYETQYF,TGTGCCAGCAGCTTTACAGGGAGCGGCCTCTACGAGACCCAGTACTTC
-,TRBJ2-2,TRBD2,TRBV7-2,15,CASSLSPTSAGELFF,TGTGCCAGCAGTTTATCTCCTACTAGCGCCGGGGAGCTGTTTTTT
few,TRBJ2-7,TRBD2,TRBV7-2,15,CASSSPLTSDYEQYF,TGTGCCAGCAGCTCGCCGTTGACTAGCGACTACGAGCAGTACTTC
-,TRBJ1-1,-,TRBV4-1,15,CASSQGGHKNTEAFF,TGTGCCAGCAGCCAAGGGGGGCATAAAAACACTGAAGCTTTCTTT
-,TRBJ1-2,TRBD1,TRBV9,13,CASSVQGAFGNTF,TGTGCCAGCAGCGTGCAGGGGGCCTTTGGAAACACCTTC
-,TRBJ2-5,-,TRBV7-2,11,CASSLAENQYF,TGTGCCAGCAGCTTAGCGGAGAATCAGTACTTC
few,TRBJ1-5,-,TRBV19,14,CAWAQGEGNQPQHF,TGTGCCTGGGCACAGGGTGAAGGCAATCAGCCCCAGCATTTT
once,TRBJ1-4,-,TRBV6-5,13,CASRADSPEKLFF,TGTGCCAGCAGGGCGGACAGTCCTGAAAAACTGTTTTTT
once,TRBJ2-2,TRBD1,TRBV7-8,17,CASARGGLTRNTGELFF,TGTGCCAGCGCGAGAGGGGGCCTCACCCGAAACACCGGGGAGCTGTTTTTT
many,TRBJ1-1,-,TRBV12-3/TRBV12-4,15,CASSPAGLKNTEAFF,TGTGCCAGCAGTCCGGCAGGGCTAAAGAACACTGAAGCTTTCTTT
many,TRBJ1-2,-,TRBV7-8,14,CASSTDSQRSGYTF,TGTGCCAGCAGCACGGATTCGCAAAGGTCTGGCTACACCTTC
-,TRBJ2-5,TRBD2,TRBV4-1,16,CASSPGTLAGEETQYF,TGCGCCAGCAGCCCGGGAACTCTAGCGGGAGAAGAGACCCAGTACTTC
few,TRBJ2-5,-,TRBV12-3/TRBV12-4,14,CASSLAGGEATQYF,TGTGCCAGCAGTTTAGCGGGCGGCGAGGCGACCCAGTACTTC
many,TRBJ1-1,TRBD1,TRBV29-1,18,CSVSGTGFHGSRDTEAFF,TGCAGCGTTTCCGGGACAGGGTTTCATGGCTCCCGCGACACTGAAGCTTTCTTT